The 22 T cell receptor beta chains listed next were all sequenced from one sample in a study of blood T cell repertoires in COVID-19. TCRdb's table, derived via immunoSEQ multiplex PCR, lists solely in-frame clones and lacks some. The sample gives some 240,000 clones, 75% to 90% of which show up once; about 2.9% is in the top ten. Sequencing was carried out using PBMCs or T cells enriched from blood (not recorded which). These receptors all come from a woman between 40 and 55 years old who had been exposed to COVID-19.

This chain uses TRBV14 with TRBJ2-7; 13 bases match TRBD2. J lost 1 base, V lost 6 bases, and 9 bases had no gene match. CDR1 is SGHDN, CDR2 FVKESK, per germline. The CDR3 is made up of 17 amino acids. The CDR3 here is CASRGRPLAGGSYEQYV. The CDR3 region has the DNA TGTGCCAGCAGGGGCCGCCCACTAGCGGGGGGGTCCTACGAGCAGTACGTC.

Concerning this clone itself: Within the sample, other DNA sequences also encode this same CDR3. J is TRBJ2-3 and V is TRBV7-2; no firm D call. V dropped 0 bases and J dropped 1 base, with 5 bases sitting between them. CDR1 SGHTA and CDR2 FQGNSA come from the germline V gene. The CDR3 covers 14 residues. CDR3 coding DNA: TGTGCCAGCAGCTTAGCAACAGGCACAGATACGCAGTATTTT. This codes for CASSLATGTDTQYF.

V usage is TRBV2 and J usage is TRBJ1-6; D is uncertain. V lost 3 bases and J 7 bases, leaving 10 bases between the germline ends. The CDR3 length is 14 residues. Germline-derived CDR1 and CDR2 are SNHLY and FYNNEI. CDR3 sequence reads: CASSDGLRNSPLHF. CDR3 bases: TGTGCCAGCAGTGACGGACTTCGGAATTCACCCCTCCACTTT.

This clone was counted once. CDR3 nucleotides: TGTGCCAGCAACAGGGGCAATTCCTACGAGCAGTACTTC. Translation gives CASNRGNSYEQYF. The chain combines TRBV7-2 with TRBJ2-7; TRBD1 matches at 7 bases. Germline V lookup: CDR1 SGHTA, CDR2 FQGNSA. The J segment lost 1 base and the V segment lost 7 bases, leaving 4 bases of the junction unmatched. The CDR3 is 13 residues long.

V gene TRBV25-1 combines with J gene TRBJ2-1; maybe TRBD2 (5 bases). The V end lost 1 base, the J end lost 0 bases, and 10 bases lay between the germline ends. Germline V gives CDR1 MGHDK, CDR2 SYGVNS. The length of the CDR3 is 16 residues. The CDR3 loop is CASSESRRPSYNEQFF. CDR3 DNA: TGTGCCAGCAGTGAATCGCGGAGGCCCTCCTACAATGAGCAGTTCTTC.

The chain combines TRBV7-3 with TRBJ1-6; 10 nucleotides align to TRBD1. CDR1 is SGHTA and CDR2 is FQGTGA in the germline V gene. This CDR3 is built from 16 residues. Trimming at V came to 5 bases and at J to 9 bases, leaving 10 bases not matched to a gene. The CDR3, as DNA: TGTGCCAGCAGCCCGACCGGGACAGGGGCCTCTTCACCCCTCCACTTT. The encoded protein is CASSPTGTGASSPLHF.

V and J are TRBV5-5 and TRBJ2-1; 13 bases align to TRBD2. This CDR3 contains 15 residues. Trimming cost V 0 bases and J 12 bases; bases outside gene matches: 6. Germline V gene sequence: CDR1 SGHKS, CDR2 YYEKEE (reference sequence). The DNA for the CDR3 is TGTGCCAGCAGCTTGGTGGGACTAGCGGGAAGGGGGCAGTTCTTC. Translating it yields CASSLVGLAGRGQFF.

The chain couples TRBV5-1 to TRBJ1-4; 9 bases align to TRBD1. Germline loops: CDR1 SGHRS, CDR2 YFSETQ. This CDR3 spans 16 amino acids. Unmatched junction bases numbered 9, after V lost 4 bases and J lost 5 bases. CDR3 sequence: CASSKDRGGGNEKLFF. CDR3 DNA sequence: TGCGCCAGCAGCAAGGACAGGGGCGGGGGGAATGAAAAACTGTTTTTT. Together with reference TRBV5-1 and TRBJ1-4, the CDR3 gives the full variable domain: KAGVTQTPRYLIKTRGQQVTLSCSPISGHRSVSWYQQTPGQGLQFLFEYFSETQRNKGNFPGRFSGRQFSNSRSEMNVSTLELGDSALYLCASSKDRGGGNEKLFFGSGTQLSVL.

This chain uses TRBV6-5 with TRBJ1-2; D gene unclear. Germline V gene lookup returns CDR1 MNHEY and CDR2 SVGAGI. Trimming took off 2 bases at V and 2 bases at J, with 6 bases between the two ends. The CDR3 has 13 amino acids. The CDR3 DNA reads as TGTGCCAGCAGTTACGCAGAAAACTATGGCTACACCTTC. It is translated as CASSYAENYGYTF.

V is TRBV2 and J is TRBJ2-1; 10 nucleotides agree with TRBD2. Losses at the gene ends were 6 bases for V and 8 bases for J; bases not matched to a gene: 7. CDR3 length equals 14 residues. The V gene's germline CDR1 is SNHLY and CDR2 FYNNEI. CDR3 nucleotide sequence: TGTGCCAGCAGGACCCTAGCGGGAGCCGATGAGCAGTTCTTC. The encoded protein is CASRTLAGADEQFF. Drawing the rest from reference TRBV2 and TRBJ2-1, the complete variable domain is EPEVTQTPSHQVTQMGQEVILRCVPISNHLYFYWYRQILGQKVEFLVSFYNNEISEKSEIFDDQFSVERPDGSNFTLKIRSTKLEDSAMYFCASRTLAGADEQFFGPGTRLTVL.

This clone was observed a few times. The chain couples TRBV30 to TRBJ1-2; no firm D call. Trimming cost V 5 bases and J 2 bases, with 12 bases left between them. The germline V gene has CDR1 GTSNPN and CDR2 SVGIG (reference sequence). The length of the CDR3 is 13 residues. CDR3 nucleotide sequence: TGTGCCTGGCACCGGGGAGGGAACTATGGCTACACCTTC. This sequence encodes CAWHRGGNYGYTF.

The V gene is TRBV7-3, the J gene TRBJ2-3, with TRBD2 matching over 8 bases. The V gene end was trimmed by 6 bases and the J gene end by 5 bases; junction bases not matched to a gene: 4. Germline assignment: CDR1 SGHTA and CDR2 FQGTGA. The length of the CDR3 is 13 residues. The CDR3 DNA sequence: TGTGCCAGCAGAGCGGGAGATCTAGATACGCAGTATTTT. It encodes CASRAGDLDTQYF. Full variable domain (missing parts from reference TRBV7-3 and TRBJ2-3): GAGVSQTPSNKVTEKGKYVELRCDPISGHTALYWYRQSLGQGPEFLIYFQGTGAADDSGLPNDRFFAVRPEGSVSTLKIQRTERGDSAVYLCASRAGDLDTQYFGPGTRLTVL.

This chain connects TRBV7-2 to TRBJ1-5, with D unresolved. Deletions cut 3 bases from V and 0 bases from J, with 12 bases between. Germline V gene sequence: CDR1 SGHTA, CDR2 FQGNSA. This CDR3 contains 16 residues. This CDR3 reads CASSFSVTNSNQPQHF. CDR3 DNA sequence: TGTGCCAGCAGCTTCTCTGTTACAAATAGCAATCAGCCCCAGCATTTT. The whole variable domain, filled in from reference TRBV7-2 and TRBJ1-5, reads GAGVSQSPSNKVTEKGKDVELRCDPISGHTALYWYRQSLGQGLEFLIYFQGNSAPDKSGLPSDRFSAERTGGSVSTLTIQRTQQEDSAVYLCASSFSVTNSNQPQHFGDGTRLSIL.

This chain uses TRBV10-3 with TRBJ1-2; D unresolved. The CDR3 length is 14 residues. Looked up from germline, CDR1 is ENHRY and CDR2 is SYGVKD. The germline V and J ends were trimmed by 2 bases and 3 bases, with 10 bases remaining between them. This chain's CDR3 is CAISEGAGDYGYTF. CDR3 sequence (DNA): TGTGCCATCAGTGAGGGAGCCGGGGACTATGGCTACACCTTC.

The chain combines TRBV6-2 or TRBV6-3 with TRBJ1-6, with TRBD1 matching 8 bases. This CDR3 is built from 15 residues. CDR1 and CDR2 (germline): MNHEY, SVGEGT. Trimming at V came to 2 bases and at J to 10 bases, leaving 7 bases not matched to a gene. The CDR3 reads CASSYDRGVRSPLHF. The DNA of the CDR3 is TGTGCCAGCAGTTACGACAGGGGTGTAAGATCACCCCTCCACTTT.

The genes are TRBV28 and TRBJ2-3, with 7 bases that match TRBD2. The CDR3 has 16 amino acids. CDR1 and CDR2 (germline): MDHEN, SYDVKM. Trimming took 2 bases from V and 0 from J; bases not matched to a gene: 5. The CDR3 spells CASSLSFSGSTDTQYF. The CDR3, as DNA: TGTGCCAGCAGTTTAAGTTTTAGCGGGAGCACAGATACGCAGTATTTT.

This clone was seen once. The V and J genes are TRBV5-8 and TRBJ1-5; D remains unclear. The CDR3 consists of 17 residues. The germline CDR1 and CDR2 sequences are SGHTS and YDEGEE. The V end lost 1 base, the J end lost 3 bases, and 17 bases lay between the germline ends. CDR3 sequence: CASSLRRESRNNQPQHF. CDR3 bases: TGTGCCAGCAGCTTGAGGCGCGAGTCGCGGAACAATCAGCCCCAGCATTTT.

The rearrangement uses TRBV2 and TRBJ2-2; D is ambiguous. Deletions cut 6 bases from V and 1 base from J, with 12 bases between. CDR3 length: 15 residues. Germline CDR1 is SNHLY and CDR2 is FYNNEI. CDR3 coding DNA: TGTGCCAGCAGAGAAACACCCAGGAACACCGGGGAGCTGTTTTTT. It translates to CASRETPRNTGELFF.

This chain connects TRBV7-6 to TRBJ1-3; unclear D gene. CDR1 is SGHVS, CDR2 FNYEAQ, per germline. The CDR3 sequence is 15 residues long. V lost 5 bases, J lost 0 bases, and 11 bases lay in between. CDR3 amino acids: CASSPGWSSGNTIYF. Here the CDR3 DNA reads TGTGCCAGCAGCCCCGGATGGAGCTCTGGAAACACCATATATTTT.

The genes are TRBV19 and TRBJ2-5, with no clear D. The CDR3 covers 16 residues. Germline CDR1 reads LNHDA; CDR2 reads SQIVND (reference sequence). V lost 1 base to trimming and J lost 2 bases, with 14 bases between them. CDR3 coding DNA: TGTGCCAGTAGTATAGGGGCAATGAAGTGGCAAGAGACCCAGTACTTC. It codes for CASSIGAMKWQETQYF.

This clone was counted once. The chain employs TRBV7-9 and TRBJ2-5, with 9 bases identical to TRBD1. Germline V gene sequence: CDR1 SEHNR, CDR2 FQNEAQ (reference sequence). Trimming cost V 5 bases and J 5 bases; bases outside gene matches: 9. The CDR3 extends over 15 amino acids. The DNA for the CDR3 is TGTGCCAGCAGCCGAGGGGGACAGGGCAGGGAGACCCAGTACTTC. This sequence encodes CASSRGGQGRETQYF.

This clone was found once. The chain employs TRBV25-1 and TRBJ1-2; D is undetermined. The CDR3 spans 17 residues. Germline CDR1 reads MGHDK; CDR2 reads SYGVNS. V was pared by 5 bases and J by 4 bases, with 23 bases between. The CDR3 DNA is TGTGCCAGCAGTATAATGATACAGAGCACCAAAACCTATGGCTACACCTTC. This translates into CASSIMIQSTKTYGYTF.